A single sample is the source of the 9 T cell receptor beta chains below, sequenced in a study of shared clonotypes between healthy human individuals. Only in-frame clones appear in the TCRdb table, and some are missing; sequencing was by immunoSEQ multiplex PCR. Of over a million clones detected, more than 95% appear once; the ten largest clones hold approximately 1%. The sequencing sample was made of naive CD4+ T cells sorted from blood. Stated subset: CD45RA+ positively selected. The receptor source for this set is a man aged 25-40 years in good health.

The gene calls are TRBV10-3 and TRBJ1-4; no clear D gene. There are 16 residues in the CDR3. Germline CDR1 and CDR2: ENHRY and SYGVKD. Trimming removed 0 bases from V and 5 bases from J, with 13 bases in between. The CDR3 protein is CAISESVFGRNEKLFF. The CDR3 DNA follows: TGTGCCATCAGTGAGTCTGTTTTTGGCAGAAATGAAAAACTGTTTTTT.

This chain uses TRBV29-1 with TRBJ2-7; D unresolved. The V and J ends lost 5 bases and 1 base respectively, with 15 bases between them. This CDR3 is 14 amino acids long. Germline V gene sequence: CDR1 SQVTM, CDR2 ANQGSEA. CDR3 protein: CSVKQALGSYEQYF. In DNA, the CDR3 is TGCAGCGTTAAGCAGGCGTTGGGGTCCTACGAGCAGTACTTC.

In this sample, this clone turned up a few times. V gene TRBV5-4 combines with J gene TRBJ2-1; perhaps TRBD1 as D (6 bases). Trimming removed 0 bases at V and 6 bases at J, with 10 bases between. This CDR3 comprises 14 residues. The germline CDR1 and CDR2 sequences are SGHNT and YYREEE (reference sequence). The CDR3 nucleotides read TGTGCCAGCAGCTTGGAACAGGGTCGCAATGAGCAGTTCTTC. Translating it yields CASSLEQGRNEQFF.

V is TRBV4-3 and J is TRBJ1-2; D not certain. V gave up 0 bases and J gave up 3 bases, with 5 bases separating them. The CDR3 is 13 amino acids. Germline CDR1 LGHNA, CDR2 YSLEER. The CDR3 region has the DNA TGCGCCAGCAGCCAAGAAAGAGACTATGGCTACACCTTC. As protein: CASSQERDYGYTF.

CDR3 region: CASSLKAGARADTQYF. DNA of the CDR3: TGTGCCAGCAGTCTAAAGGCAGGGGCCCGGGCAGATACGCAGTATTTT. This sequence joins TRBV27 and TRBJ2-3, with D possibly being TRBD1 (6 bases). This CDR3 spans 16 amino acids. CDR1 is MNHEY, CDR2 SMNVEV, per germline (reference sequence). The germline V and J ends were trimmed by 5 bases and 4 bases, with 19 bases remaining between them.

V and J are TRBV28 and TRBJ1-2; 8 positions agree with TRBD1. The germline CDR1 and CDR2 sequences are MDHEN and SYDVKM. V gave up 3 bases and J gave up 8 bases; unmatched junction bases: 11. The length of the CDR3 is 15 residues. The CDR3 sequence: CASSFGGQGATGYTF. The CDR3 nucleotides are TGTGCCAGCAGTTTCGGGGGCCAGGGGGCGACGGGCTACACCTTC.

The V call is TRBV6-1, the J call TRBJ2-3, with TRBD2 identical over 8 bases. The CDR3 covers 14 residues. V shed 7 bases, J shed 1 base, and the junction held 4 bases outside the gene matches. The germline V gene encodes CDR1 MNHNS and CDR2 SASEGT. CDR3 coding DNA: TGTGCCAGCAAGCGAGCGGGGGGCACAGATACGCAGTATTTT. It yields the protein CASKRAGGTDTQYF.

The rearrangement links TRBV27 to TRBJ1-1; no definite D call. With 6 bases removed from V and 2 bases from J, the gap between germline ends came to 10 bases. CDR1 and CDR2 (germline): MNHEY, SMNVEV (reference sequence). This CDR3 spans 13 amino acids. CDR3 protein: CASRHNLNTEAFF. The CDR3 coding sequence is TGTGCCAGCAGACATAACCTTAACACTGAAGCTTTCTTT.

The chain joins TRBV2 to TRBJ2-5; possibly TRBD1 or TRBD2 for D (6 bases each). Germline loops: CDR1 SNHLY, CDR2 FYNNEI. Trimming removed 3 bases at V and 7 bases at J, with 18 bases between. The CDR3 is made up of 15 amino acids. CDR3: CASSDVRGGTGTQYF. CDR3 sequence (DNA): TGTGCCAGCAGTGACGTCAGGGGAGGCACCGGGACCCAGTACTTC.